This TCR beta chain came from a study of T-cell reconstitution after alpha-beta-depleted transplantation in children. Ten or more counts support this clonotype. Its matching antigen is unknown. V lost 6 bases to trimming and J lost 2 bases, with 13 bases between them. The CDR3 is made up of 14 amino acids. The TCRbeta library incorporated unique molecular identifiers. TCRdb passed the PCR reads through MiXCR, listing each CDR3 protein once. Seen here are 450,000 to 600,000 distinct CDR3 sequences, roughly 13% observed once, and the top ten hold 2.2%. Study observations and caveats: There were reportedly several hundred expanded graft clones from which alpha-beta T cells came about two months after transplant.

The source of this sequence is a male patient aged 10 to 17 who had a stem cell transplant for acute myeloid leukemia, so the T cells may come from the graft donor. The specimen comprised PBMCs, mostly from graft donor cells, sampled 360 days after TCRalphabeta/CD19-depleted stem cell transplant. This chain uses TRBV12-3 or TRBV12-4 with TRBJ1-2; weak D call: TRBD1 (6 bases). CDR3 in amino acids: CASSLNRANYGYTF. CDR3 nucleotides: TGTGCCAGCAGCCTAAACAGGGCGAACTATGGCTACACCTTC.